A selection of T cell receptor beta chains follows, all from one sample in a study of T-cell memory formation after mild COVID-19. Each CDR3 protein is one row after TCRdb ran MiXCR on the 5' RACE reads. The data hold roughly 200,000 distinct CDR3 sequences, with roughly 23% observed a single time. Sequenced input: PBMCs or a T cell subset sorted from them (not recorded which). These receptor sequences come from an adult woman who had mild COVID-19 (a few samples of this study predate the infection). Cell type and time point are not known. Both conserved end residues are part of each CDR3. The D gene is left open where the match is weak. Size tells how often a clone was seen (once, few, many) or the class of an expanded clone, and some rows leave it out.

abundance	v_gene	j_gene	d_gene	CDR3aa	CDR3nt
.	TRBV9	TRBJ2-1	.	CASSGSSSYNEQFF	TGTGCCAGCAGTGGTTCAAGCTCCTACAATGAGCAGTTCTTC
.	TRBV9	TRBJ2-1	TRBD2	CASSVAPLAGSRGEQFF	TGTGCCAGCAGCGTAGCCCCACTAGCGGGGAGTAGGGGGGAGCAGTTCTTC
few	TRBV6-6	TRBJ1-5	.	CASSNNQPQHF	TGTGCCAGCAGTAATAATCAGCCCCAGCATTTT
.	TRBV20-1	TRBJ2-5	.	CSARESRTFQETQYF	TGCAGTGCTAGAGAAAGCCGGACCTTCCAAGAGACCCAGTACTTC
few	TRBV6-5	TRBJ2-5	.	CASSDWGIQETQYF	TGTGCCAGCAGCGACTGGGGGATACAAGAGACCCAGTACTTC
few	TRBV29-1	TRBJ2-2	.	CSVQDPYGLTTGELFF	TGCAGCGTCCAGGACCCCTATGGACTCACCACCGGGGAGCTGTTTTTT
few	TRBV18	TRBJ2-1	.	CASSPREVTYNEQFF	TGTGCCAGCTCACCGAGGGAGGTCACCTACAATGAGCAGTTCTTC
.	TRBV5-6	TRBJ2-1	.	CASSPESLNEQFF	TGTGCCAGCAGCCCTGAAAGCCTCAATGAGCAGTTCTTC
few	TRBV25-1	TRBJ2-1	.	CASSDIGDSINEQFF	TGTGCCAGCAGTGATATAGGGGACTCGATTAATGAGCAGTTCTTC
once	TRBV5-6	TRBJ2-7	.	CASSSRDLPYEQYF	TGTGCCAGCAGCTCCCGGGACTTGCCCTACGAGCAGTACTTC
.	TRBV7-8	TRBJ2-7	.	CASSSEAYEQYF	TGTGCCAGCAGCTCTGAGGCCTACGAGCAGTACTTC
.	TRBV29-1	TRBJ1-2	TRBD1	CSVRDRGAIGYTF	TGCAGCGTCCGGGACAGGGGCGCTATAGGCTACACCTTC
many	TRBV5-1	TRBJ2-3	.	CASSLSGAGATDTQYF	TGCGCCAGCAGCTTGTCGGGAGCAGGGGCTACAGATACGCAGTATTTT
.	TRBV7-9	TRBJ2-7	.	CASSLDQGRPYEQYF	TGTGCCAGCAGCTTAGACCAGGGGAGGCCCTACGAGCAGTACTTC
few	TRBV23-1	TRBJ2-1	.	CASSLRRYNEQFF	TGCGCCAGCAGTCTAAGAAGGTACAATGAGCAGTTCTTC
.	TRBV7-3	TRBJ2-1	.	CASSFWGHHNEQFF	TGTGCCAGCAGCTTCTGGGGACACCACAATGAGCAGTTCTTC
.	TRBV10-3	TRBJ2-1	TRBD2	CAISESAGLAGVNEQFF	TGTGCCATCAGTGAGTCGGCGGGACTAGCGGGAGTGAATGAGCAGTTCTTC
.	TRBV19	TRBJ2-7	TRBD1	CASRTGTGLREQYF	TGTGCCAGTAGAACCGGGACAGGGTTGAGGGAGCAGTACTTC
few	TRBV15	TRBJ2-7	TRBD1	CATSRGSGTGGHEQYF	TGTGCCACCAGCAGAGGATCCGGGACAGGGGGCCACGAGCAGTACTTC
few	TRBV20-1	TRBJ1-2	.	CSATGGNNDYTF	TGCAGTGCTACGGGGGGGAATAATGACTACACCTTC
few	TRBV20-1	TRBJ2-7	TRBD1	CSARRPDRVSSYEQYF	TGCAGTGCTAGACGCCCCGACAGGGTATCGTCCTACGAGCAGTACTTC
few	TRBV9	TRBJ1-1	.	CASSVAGGEAFF	TGTGCCAGCAGCGTAGCCGGAGGTGAAGCTTTCTTT
.	TRBV6-5	TRBJ1-2	.	CAARGQSRDGYTF	TGTGCTGCCCGTGGACAGTCCCGGGATGGCTACACCTTC
many	TRBV7-8	TRBJ2-7	.	CASSPSGYEQYF	TGTGCCAGCAGCCCCTCTGGGTACGAGCAGTACTTC
.	TRBV7-8	TRBJ1-5	TRBD1	CASSLEQGGSNQPQHF	TGTGCCAGCAGCTTAGAACAGGGGGGTAGCAATCAGCCCCAGCATTTT
once	TRBV2	TRBJ1-1	.	CASSEVWGDTEAFF	TGTGCCAGCAGTGAAGTTTGGGGGGACACTGAAGCTTTCTTT
few	TRBV15	TRBJ2-5	TRBD1	CATSRDRAGGKTQYF	TGTGCCACCAGCAGAGATCGGGCAGGGGGCAAGACCCAGTACTTC
few	TRBV2	TRBJ2-1	.	CASSEPGASSYNEQFF	TGTGCCAGCAGTGAACCGGGGGCGAGCTCCTACAATGAGCAGTTCTTC
few	TRBV6-5	TRBJ1-5	TRBD1	CASSYGTGPNQPQHF	TGTGCCAGCAGTTACGGGACAGGGCCCAATCAGCCCCAGCATTTT
.	TRBV6-1	TRBJ1-2	.	CAGSFGGGYTF	TGTGCCGGGTCCTTCGGGGGTGGCTACACCTTC
few	TRBV12-3/TRBV12-4	TRBJ2-1	TRBD2	CASSQTSGSYNEQFF	TGTGCCAGCAGCCAGACTAGCGGGAGCTACAATGAGCAGTTCTTC
few	TRBV5-5	TRBJ2-7	.	CASSLAAEQYF	TGTGCCAGCAGCTTGGCCGCTGAGCAGTACTTC
few	TRBV7-8	TRBJ2-3	TRBD2	CASSSTSGGSADTQYF	TGTGCCAGCAGCTCTACTAGCGGGGGGAGCGCAGATACGCAGTATTTT
.	TRBV10-3	TRBJ2-2	TRBD2	CAISRTSGSATHTGELFF	TGTGCCATCAGTAGGACTAGCGGGAGCGCTACGCACACCGGGGAGCTGTTTTTT
few	TRBV5-1	TRBJ1-4	TRBD1	CASSLGQGGNEKLFF	TGCGCCAGCAGCCTCGGACAGGGCGGTAATGAAAAACTGTTTTTT
.	TRBV9	TRBJ2-2	.	CASSVGGHGELFF	TGTGCCAGCAGCGTAGGAGGTCACGGGGAGCTGTTTTTT
few	TRBV11-2	TRBJ2-7	.	CASSSWGEQYF	TGTGCCAGCAGCTCCTGGGGCGAGCAGTACTTC
.	TRBV6-1	TRBJ2-7	.	CASSDFQGGYYEQYF	TGTGCCAGCAGTGATTTTCAGGGGGGCTACTACGAGCAGTACTTC
.	TRBV7-8	TRBJ1-1	.	CASSPTRDNGMNTEAFF	TGTGCCAGCAGCCCTACCCGGGACAACGGAATGAACACTGAAGCTTTCTTT
.	TRBV2	TRBJ2-7	TRBD2	CASSEGTSELYEQYF	TGTGCCAGCAGTGAGGGGACTAGCGAGCTCTACGAGCAGTACTTC